One sample yielded the 5 T cell receptor beta chains listed below, sequenced in a study of vaccination and CD4 T cells after COVID-19. These receptors lack a known antigen. With the Oncomine TCR Beta short-read assay, DNA from cultured CD4+ T cells was sequenced. In TCRdb, the PCR reads were re-called with MiXCR into one record per CDR3 protein. The table has about 10,000 distinct CDR3 sequences, roughly 60% seen once. The treatment here: approximately nine-day PBMC culture with coronavirus spike peptide pools or control peptides (ViraFEST assay). The material sequenced was CD4+ T cells from blood, cultured in vitro. These receptors all come from a human donor who had recovered from COVID-19.

CDR3 sequence: CAQLVTDTQYF. The CDR3 DNA reads as TGTGCTCAGCTAGTCACAGATACGCAGTATTTT. The V call is TRBV24-1, the J call TRBJ2-3; the D is unclear. The CDR3 sequence is 11 residues long. CDR1 is KGHDR, CDR2 SFDVKD, per germline.

CDR3: CASSRRGTVSADTQYF. DNA of the CDR3: TGTGCCAGCAGTCGCCGAGGGACAGTGAGCGCAGATACGCAGTATTTT. The chain links TRBV12-3 or TRBV12-4 to TRBJ2-3; 7 bases are a match to TRBD1. This CDR3 region has 16 residues. The J segment lost 4 bases and the V segment lost 5 bases, leaving 12 bases of the junction unmatched.

The chain has TRBV24-1 and TRBJ2-5; D possibly corresponds to TRBD1 (6 bases). V lost 3 bases and J lost 2, with 15 bases in between. This CDR3 comprises 16 residues. Germline V gene sequence: CDR1 KGHDR, CDR2 SFDVKD. CDR3: CATSDPRPTGQETQYF. The DNA for the CDR3 is TGTGCCACCAGTGATCCCCGTCCGACAGGTCAAGAGACCCAGTACTTC.

The V gene is TRBV24-1, the J gene TRBJ2-5, with TRBD1 identical over 8 bases. The CDR3 sequence is 18 residues long. V lost 7 bases and J lost 5; bases outside the gene matches: 20. The germline gives CDR1 KGHDR, CDR2 SFDVKD. CDR3 coding DNA: TGTGCCACCAGCGCCGGGGCCGGACAGGGAGGTGTGTTGGAGACCCAGTACTTC. Protein: CATSAGAGQGGVLETQYF.

The V and J genes are TRBV7-2 and TRBJ2-2; D is unclear. Trimming stripped 1 base from V and 3 bases from J, with 12 bases between. From germline, CDR1 is SGHTA and CDR2 FQGNSA. The length of the CDR3 is 16 residues. CDR3 amino acids: CASSLVQNADTGELFF. The DNA of the CDR3 is TGTGCCAGCAGCTTAGTGCAGAACGCGGACACCGGGGAGCTGTTTTTT.